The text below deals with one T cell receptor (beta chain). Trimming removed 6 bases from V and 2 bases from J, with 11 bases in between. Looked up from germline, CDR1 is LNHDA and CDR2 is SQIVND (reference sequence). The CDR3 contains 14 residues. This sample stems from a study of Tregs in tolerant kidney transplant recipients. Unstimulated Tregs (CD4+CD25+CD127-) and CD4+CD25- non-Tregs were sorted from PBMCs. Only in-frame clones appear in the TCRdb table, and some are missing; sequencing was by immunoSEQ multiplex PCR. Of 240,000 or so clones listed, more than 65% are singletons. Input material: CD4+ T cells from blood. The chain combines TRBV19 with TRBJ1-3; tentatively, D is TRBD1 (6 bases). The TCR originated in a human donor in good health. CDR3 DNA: TGTGCCAGTAGACCACAGGGCACTGGAAACACCATATATTTT. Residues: CASRPQGTGNTIYF.